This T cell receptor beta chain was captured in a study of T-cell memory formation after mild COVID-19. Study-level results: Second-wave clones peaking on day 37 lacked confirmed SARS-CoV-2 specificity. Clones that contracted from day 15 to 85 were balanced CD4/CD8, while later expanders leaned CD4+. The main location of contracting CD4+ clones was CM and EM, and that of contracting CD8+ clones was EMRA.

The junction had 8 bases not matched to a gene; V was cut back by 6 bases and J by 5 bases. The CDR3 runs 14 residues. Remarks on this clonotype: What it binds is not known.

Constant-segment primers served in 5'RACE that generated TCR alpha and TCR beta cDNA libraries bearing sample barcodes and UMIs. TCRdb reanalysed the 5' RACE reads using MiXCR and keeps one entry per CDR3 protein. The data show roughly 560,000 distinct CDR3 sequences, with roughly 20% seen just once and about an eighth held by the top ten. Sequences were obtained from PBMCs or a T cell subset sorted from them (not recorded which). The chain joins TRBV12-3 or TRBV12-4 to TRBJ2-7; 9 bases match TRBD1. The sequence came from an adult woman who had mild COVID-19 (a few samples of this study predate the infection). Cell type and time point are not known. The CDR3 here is CASSTWTGADEQYF. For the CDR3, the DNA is TGTGCCAGCAGCACCTGGACAGGGGCGGACGAGCAGTACTTC.